This T cell receptor (beta chain) was identified during a study of T cell responses to AZD1222 COVID-19 vaccine. Study-wide results and caveats: Nearly half of unique spike-specific TCRs reportedly avoided B.1.351 and B.1.1.7 mutated regions. Samples come after the peak T cell response, not at day 14. Only a handful of people who got AZD1222 tested seropositive at baseline.

The method was immunoSEQ multiplex PCR; TCRdb's version includes in-frame clones alone and lacks a portion of them. The table has 120,000 or so clones, roughly nine tenths seen once. Germline V gives CDR1 SGHDN, CDR2 FVKESK. The CDR3 loop spans 11 amino acids. The germline V and J ends were trimmed by 3 bases and 7 bases, with 7 bases remaining between them. This clone showed up just once. Its antigen is not known. Additional DNA sequences in this sample encode the identical CDR3. Sequenced here: peripheral blood, sampled on day 0 of AZD1222 vaccination. J is TRBJ2-7 and V is TRBV14; no definite D call. This clonotype was obtained from an adult in good health. CDR3 residues: CASSQSREQYF. For the CDR3, the DNA is TGTGCCAGCAGCCAGTCCCGGGAGCAGTACTTC. Looking up the rest from reference TRBV14 and TRBJ2-7 gives the full variable domain: EAGVTQFPSHSVIEKGQTVTLRCDPISGHDNLYWYRRVMGKEIKFLLHFVKESKQDESGMPNNRFLAERTGGTYSTLKVQPAELEDSGVYFCASSQSREQYFGPGTRLTVT.